The rows below give T cell receptor beta chains drawn from one sample of a study of OX40 agonist ivuxolimab in advanced cancers. Clones were read by immunoSEQ multiplex PCR, and TCRdb kept only the in-frame ones, dropping some. The sample gives about 62,000 clones, roughly 80% of which show up once; around 3.4% is in the top ten. Specimen: CD4+ or CD8+ T cells sorted from blood, collected in a trial of the OX40 agonist ivuxolimab. These receptors came from an adult with an advanced solid tumor such as melanoma, head and neck, liver or kidney cancer. CDR3s include the opening cysteine and the closing phenylalanine or tryptophan. Fields, in order: CDR3 protein, CDR3 DNA, J gene, D gene, clone size, V gene. A D gene is named only where the DNA matches it firmly. Clone size is not always given. Where it is, it says once, few, many or a class for expanded clones.

CASSTTIGEQFF	TGTGCCAGCAGCACCACTATCGGTGAGCAGTTCTTC	TRBJ2-1	.	.	TRBV7-9
CASEGLADYEQYF	TGTGCCAGCGAGGGACTAGCGGATTACGAGCAGTACTTC	TRBJ2-7	TRBD2	.	TRBV11-3
CASSGGLAGLIGELFF	TGTGCCAGCAGCGGAGGACTAGCGGGCCTCATCGGGGAGCTGTTTTTT	TRBJ2-2	TRBD2	.	TRBV9
CASNHLGTGNEQYF	TGTGCCAGCAACCACCTAGGGACAGGGAACGAGCAGTACTTC	TRBJ2-7	TRBD1	.	TRBV7-9
CASSIDGQETQYF	TGTGCCAGTAGTATAGACGGCCAAGAGACCCAGTACTTC	TRBJ2-5	.	.	TRBV19
CASSLPGRSYEQYF	TGTGCCAGCTCACTCCCAGGGAGGTCCTACGAGCAGTACTTC	TRBJ2-7	.	.	TRBV18
CASSPDRGSSAFF	TGTGCCAGTAGTCCGGACAGGGGATCGAGTGCTTTCTTT	TRBJ1-1	TRBD1	.	TRBV19
CASSPGQGEKLFF	TGTGCCAGCAGCCCAGGACAGGGGGAAAAACTGTTTTTT	TRBJ1-4	TRBD1	few	TRBV7-6
CASRPGLYTEAFF	TGTGCCAGCAGACCGGGGCTTTACACTGAAGCTTTCTTT	TRBJ1-1	.	once	TRBV27
CAWRRFPGLSSEQYF	TGTGCCTGGAGGAGATTCCCGGGTCTGTCGAGCGAGCAGTACTTC	TRBJ2-7	.	.	TRBV30
CASSRDREDGYTF	TGTGCCAGCAGTCGGGACAGGGAGGACGGCTACACCTTC	TRBJ1-2	TRBD1	few	TRBV27
CASSYAQNSYEQYF	TGTGCCAGCAGTTACGCCCAAAACTCCTACGAGCAGTACTTC	TRBJ2-7	.	.	TRBV6-5
CASSSPPATDTQYF	TGTGCCAGCAGCTCACCCCCGGCCACAGATACGCAGTATTTT	TRBJ2-3	.	.	TRBV13
CASSHLGESSGNTIYF	TGTGCCAGTAGCCACCTGGGGGAGAGCTCTGGAAACACCATATATTTT	TRBJ1-3	.	.	TRBV19
CASSPSGAPPKSVFF	TGTGCCAGCAGCCCTAGCGGGGCCCCTCCCAAATCGGTGTTCTTC	TRBJ2-1	TRBD2	.	TRBV6-7
CASSYVNEQYF	TGTGCCAGCAGCTACGTTAACGAGCAGTACTTC	TRBJ2-7	.	.	TRBV5-6
CASSPLYSNDRGMNTEAFF	TGTGCCAGCAGCCCCCTTTACTCCAATGACAGGGGGATGAACACTGAAGCTTTCTTT	TRBJ1-1	TRBD1	.	TRBV14
CASSRLATAYNEQFF	TGTGCCAGCAGCCGACTAGCGACGGCCTACAATGAGCAGTTCTTC	TRBJ2-1	TRBD2	.	TRBV14
CASSVEAGYDTEAFF	TGTGCCAGCAGCGTAGAAGCAGGGTATGACACTGAAGCTTTCTTT	TRBJ1-1	.	.	TRBV9
CASSLGTNNEQFF	TGTGCCAGCAGCCTTGGGACAAACAATGAGCAGTTCTTC	TRBJ2-1	.	.	TRBV7-2
CASSPKGGQGSVKRPYEQYF	TGCGCCAGCAGCCCTAAAGGCGGACAGGGGAGCGTTAAAAGACCCTACGAGCAGTACTTC	TRBJ2-7	TRBD1	.	TRBV5-1
CASSSQGMVDTEAFF	TGTGCCAGCAGCTCACAGGGAATGGTGGACACTGAAGCTTTCTTT	TRBJ1-1	.	.	TRBV11-3